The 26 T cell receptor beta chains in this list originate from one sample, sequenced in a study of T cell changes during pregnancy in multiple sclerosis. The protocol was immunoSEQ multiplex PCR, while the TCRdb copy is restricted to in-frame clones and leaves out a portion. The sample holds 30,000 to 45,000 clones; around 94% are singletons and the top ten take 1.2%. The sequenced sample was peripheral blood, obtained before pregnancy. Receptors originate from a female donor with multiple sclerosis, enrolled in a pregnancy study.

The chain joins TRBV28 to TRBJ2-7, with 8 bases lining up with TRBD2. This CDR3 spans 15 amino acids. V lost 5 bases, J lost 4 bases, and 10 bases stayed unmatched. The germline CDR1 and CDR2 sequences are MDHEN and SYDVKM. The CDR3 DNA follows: TGTGCCAGCAGTACCCCGGGACTAGGGAGTTACGAGCAGTACTTC. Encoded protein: CASSTPGLGSYEQYF.

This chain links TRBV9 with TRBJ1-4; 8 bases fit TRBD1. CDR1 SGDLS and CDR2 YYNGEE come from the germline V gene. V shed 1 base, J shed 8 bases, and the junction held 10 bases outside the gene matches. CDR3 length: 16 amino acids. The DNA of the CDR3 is TGTGCCAGCAGCGTATCTCTGGACAGGGTCGGCGAAAAACTGTTTTTT. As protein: CASSVSLDRVGEKLFF. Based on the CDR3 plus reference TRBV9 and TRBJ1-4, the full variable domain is DSGVTQTPKHLITATGQRVTLRCSPRSGDLSVYWYQQSLDQGLQFLIQYYNGEERAKGNILERFSAQQFPDLHSELNLSSLELGDSALYFCASSVSLDRVGEKLFFGSGTQLSVL.

CDR3 residues: CASSRGQAEYGYTF. Written as DNA, the CDR3 is TGCGCCAGCAGCCGGGGACAGGCGGAATATGGCTACACCTTC. The gene calls are TRBV5-1 and TRBJ1-2; 8 positions match TRBD1. The germline CDR1 and CDR2 sequences are SGHRS and YFSETQ. This CDR3 has 14 residues. Trimming at V came to 4 bases and at J to 5 bases, leaving 7 bases not matched to a gene.

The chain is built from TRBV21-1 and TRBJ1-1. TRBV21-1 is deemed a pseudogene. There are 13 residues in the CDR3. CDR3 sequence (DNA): TGTGCCAGCAGAGCGTTCGGGGGGACTGAAGCTTTCTTT. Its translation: CASRAFGGTEAFF.

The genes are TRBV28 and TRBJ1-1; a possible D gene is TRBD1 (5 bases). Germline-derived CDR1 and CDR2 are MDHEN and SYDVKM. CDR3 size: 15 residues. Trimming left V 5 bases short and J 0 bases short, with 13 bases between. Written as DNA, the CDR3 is TGTGCCAGCAGTCCACTGGGGCAGGTGAACACTGAAGCTTTCTTT. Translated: CASSPLGQVNTEAFF.

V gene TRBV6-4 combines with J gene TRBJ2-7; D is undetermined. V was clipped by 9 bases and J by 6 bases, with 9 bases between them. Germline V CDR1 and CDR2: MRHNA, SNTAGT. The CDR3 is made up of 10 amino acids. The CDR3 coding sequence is TGTGCCAGTTCTCCCCCCGAGCAGTACTTC. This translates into CASSPPEQYF.

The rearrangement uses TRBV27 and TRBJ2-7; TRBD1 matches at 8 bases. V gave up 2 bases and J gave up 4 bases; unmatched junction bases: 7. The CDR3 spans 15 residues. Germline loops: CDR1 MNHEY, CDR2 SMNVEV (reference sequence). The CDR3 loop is CASSLRAGQGYEQYF. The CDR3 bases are TGTGCCAGCAGTTTAAGGGCCGGACAGGGATACGAGCAGTACTTC.

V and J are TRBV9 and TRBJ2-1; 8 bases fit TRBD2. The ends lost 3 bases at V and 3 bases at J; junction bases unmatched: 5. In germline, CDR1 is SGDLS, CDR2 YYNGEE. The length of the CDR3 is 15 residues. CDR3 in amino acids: CASSERLAIYNEQFF. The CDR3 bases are TGTGCCAGCAGCGAGAGACTAGCGATCTACAATGAGCAGTTCTTC. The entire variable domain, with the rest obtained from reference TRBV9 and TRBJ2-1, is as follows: DSGVTQTPKHLITATGQRVTLRCSPRSGDLSVYWYQQSLDQGLQFLIQYYNGEERAKGNILERFSAQQFPDLHSELNLSSLELGDSALYFCASSERLAIYNEQFFGPGTRLTVL.

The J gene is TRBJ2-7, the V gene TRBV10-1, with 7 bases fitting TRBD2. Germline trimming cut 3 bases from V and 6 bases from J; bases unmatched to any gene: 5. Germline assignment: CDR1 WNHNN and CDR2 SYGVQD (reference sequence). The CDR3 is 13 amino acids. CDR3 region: CASSDRTSSEQYF. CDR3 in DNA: TGCGCCAGCAGTGACCGGACTAGTTCCGAGCAGTACTTC.

CDR3 sequence (DNA): TGCGCCAGCAGCTGGGGGGACAGGGTGGGCACAGATACGCAGTATTTT. Translated, it gives CASSWGDRVGTDTQYF. This chain connects TRBV5-1 to TRBJ2-3, with 9 bases identical to TRBD1. In germline, CDR1 is SGHRS, CDR2 YFSETQ. The CDR3 is made up of 16 amino acids. V gave up 3 bases and J gave up 1 base; unmatched junction bases: 6.

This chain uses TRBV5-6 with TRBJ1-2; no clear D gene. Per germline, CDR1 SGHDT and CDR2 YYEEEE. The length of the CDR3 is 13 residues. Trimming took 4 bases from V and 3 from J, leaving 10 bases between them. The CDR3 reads CASSTGVHYGYTF. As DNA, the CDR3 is TGTGCCAGCAGCACGGGAGTCCACTATGGCTACACCTTC.

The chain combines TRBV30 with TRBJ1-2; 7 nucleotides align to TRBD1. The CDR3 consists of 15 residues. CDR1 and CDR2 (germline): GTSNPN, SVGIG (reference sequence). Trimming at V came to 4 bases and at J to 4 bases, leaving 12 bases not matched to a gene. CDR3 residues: CAWMGEGSGGYGYTF. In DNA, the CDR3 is TGTGCCTGGATGGGGGAAGGGTCAGGGGGCTATGGCTACACCTTC.

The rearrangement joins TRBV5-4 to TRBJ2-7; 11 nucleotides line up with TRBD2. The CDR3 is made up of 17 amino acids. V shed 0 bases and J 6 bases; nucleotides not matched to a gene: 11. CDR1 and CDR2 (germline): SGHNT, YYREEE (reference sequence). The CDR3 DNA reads TGTGCCAGCAGCTTGGCTGGGACTAGCGGCCCTCTCGCCGAGCAGTACTTC. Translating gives CASSLAGTSGPLAEQYF.

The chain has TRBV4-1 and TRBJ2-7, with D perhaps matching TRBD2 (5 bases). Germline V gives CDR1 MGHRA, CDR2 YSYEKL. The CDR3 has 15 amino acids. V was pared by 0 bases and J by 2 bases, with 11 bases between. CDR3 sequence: CASSQESWGAYEQYF. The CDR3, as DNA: TGCGCCAGCAGCCAAGAATCGTGGGGAGCCTACGAGCAGTACTTC.

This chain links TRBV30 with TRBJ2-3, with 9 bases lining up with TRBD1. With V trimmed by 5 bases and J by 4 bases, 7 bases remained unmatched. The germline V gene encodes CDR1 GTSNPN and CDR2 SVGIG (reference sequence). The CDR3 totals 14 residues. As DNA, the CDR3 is TGTGCCTGGGACAGGGGGGAATCCGCAGATACGCAGTATTTT. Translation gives CAWDRGESADTQYF. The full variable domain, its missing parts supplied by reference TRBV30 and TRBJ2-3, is SQTIHQWPATLVQPVGSPLSLECTVEGTSNPNLYWYRQAAGRGLQLLFYSVGIGQISSEVPQNLSASRPQDRQFILSSKKLLLSDSGFYLCAWDRGESADTQYFGPGTRLTVL.

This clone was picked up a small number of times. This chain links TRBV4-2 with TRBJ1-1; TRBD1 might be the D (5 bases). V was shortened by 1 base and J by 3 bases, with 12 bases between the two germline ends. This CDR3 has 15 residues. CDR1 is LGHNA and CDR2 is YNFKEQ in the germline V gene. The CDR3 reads CASSQASGGDTEAFF. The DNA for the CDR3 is TGTGCCAGCAGCCAAGCGTCCGGGGGTGACACTGAAGCTTTCTTT.

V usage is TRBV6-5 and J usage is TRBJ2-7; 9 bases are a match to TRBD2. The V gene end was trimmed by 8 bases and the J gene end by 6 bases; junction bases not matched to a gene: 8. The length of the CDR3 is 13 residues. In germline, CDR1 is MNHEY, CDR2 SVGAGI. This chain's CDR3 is CASGIAGDGEQYF. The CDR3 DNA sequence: TGTGCCAGCGGTATAGCGGGAGACGGCGAGCAGTACTTC.

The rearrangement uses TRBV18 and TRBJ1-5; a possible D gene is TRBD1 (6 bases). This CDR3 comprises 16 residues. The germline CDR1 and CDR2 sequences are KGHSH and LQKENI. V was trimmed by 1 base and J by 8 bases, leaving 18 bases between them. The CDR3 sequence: CASSPRGGADRKPQHF. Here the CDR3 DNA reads TGTGCCAGCTCACCACGGGGGGGCGCGGATAGAAAGCCCCAGCATTTT.

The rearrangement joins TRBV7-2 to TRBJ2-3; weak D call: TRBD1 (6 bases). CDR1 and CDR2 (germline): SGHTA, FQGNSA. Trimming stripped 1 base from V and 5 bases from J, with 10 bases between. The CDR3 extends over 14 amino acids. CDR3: CASSLDGGEDTQYF. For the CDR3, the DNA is TGTGCCAGCAGCTTAGATGGGGGCGAAGATACGCAGTATTTT.

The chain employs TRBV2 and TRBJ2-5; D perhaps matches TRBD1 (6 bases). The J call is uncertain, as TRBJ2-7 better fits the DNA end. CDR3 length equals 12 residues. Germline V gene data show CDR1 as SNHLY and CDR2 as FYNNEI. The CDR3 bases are TGTGCCAACCGACAGGACGGCTACGAGCAGTACTTC. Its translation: CANRQDGYEQYF.

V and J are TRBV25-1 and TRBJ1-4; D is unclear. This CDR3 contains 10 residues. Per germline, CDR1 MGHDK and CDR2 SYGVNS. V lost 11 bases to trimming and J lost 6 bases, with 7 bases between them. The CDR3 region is CAGGHEKLFF. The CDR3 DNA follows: TGTGCCGGCGGTCATGAAAAACTGTTTTTT.

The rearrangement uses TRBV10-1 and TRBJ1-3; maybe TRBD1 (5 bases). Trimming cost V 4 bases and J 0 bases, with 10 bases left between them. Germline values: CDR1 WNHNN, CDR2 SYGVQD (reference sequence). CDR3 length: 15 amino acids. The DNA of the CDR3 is TGCGCCAGCAGTGGCCGAAGGGGCTCTGGAAACACCATATATTTT. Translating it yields CASSGRRGSGNTIYF.

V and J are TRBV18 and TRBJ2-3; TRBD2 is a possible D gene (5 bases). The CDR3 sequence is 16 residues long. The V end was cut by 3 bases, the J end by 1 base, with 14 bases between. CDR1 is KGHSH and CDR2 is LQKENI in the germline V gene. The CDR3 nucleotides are TGTGCCAGCTCACCGCGTGAGACCGGGGGCACAGATACGCAGTATTTT. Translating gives CASSPRETGGTDTQYF.

CDR3: CASSQFSGLAREQYF. In DNA form, the CDR3 reads TGTGCCAGTAGTCAATTCTCGGGACTAGCGAGAGAGCAGTACTTC. The chain recombines TRBV19 with TRBJ2-7; 10 positions agree with TRBD2. The V segment lost 5 bases and the J segment 7 bases; nucleotides outside the gene matches: 11. The CDR3 covers 15 residues. The germline gives CDR1 LNHDA, CDR2 SQIVND (reference sequence). Variable domain in full (rest from reference TRBV19 and TRBJ2-7): DGGITQSPKYLFRKEGQNVTLSCEQNLNHDAMYWYRQDPGQGLRLIYYSQIVNDFQKGDIAEGYSVSREKKESFPLTVTSAQKNPTAFYLCASSQFSGLAREQYFGPGTRLTVT.

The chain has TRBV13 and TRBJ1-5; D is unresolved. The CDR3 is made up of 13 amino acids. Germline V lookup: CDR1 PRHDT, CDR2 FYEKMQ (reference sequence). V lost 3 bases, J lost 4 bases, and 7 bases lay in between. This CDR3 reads CASSFQINQPQHF. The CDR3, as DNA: TGTGCCAGCAGCTTTCAGATAAATCAGCCCCAGCATTTT.

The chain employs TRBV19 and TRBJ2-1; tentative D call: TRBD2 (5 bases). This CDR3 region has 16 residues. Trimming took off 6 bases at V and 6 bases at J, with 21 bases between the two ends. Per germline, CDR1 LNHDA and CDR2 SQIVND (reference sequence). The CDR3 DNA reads TGTGCCAGTAGCGCCGCCTTCGGGGAGTCGTCCAATGAGCAGTTCTTC. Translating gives CASSAAFGESSNEQFF.